The present T cell receptor (beta chain) was sequenced within a study of shared clonotypes between healthy human individuals. Naivety among CD8 cells was defined by CD45RO negativity and positive CCR7 selection, thereby excluding terminally differentiated effector memory CD45RA+ cells. Sequencing was performed with immunoSEQ multiplex PCR; in TCRdb, only in-frame clones are kept and a portion is missing. The sample lists around 2.1 million clones; about 92% were seen once. V gave up 3 bases and J gave up 4 bases, with 12 bases separating them. The CDR3 consists of 14 residues. Germline V gene data show CDR1 as MNHNS and CDR2 as SASEGT. Overall study results and limits: Among donors, clonotype sharing was expected to be affected by sequencing depth. Around 5% was the fraction of naive CD4 clonotypes found shared across a handful of donors. The researchers took only blood, and tissue repertoires probably look different. Relative to memory subsets, naive subsets generally showed larger estimated richness.

About this clone itself: Its antigen is still unknown.

This sequence originates from a man aged 18 to 29 in good health. Some clones in this sample may be carry-over from other donors' samples. The source material was naive CD8+ T cells from PBMCs. This chain links TRBV6-1 with TRBJ1-2; D remains ambiguous. The CDR3 DNA is TGTGCCAGCAGTGATTTGACGTGGGGCTATGGCTACACCTTC. This gives the protein CASSDLTWGYGYTF.